Listed below are T cell receptor beta chains from one sample, sequenced in a study of control samples from healthy donors and cancer patients. Generated by immunoSEQ multiplex PCR, the TCRdb table keeps only in-frame clones and is missing some. The sample contains approximately 90,000 clones, around four fifths of which appear only once. The source material was blood. These TCRs come from a man younger than 45 in good health. The CDR3 runs from the conserved cysteine through the conserved F or W. A D gene is named only where the DNA matches it firmly. Where a row states a size, it is once, few, many or the class of an expanded clone; other rows omit it.

>TRBV11-1|TRBJ1-1|NA|NA
CASSYRQSPTEAFF
TGTGCCAGCAGCTATCGACAGTCTCCCACTGAAGCTTTCTTT
>TRBV7-9|TRBJ1-4|NA|NA
CASSADSHNEKLFF
TGTGCCAGCAGCGCGGACAGTCATAATGAAAAACTGTTTTTT
>TRBV12-5|TRBJ1-2|NA|NA
CASGRGQLIITF
TGTGCTAGTGGCCGTGGACAGCTTATAATCACCTTC
>TRBV6-2/TRBV6-3|TRBJ2-7|NA|few
CASSPQWTGSYEQYF
TGTGCCAGCAGTCCCCAGTGGACTGGCTCCTACGAGCAGTACTTC
>TRBV9|TRBJ2-2|NA|NA
CASSVIPGAQVRTGELFF
TGTGCCAGCAGCGTAATCCCGGGCGCTCAAGTCAGGACCGGGGAGCTGTTTTTT
>TRBV7-9|TRBJ1-2|NA|NA
CASSLGYGSYTF
TGTGCCAGCAGCTTAGGGTATGGGAGCTACACCTTC
>TRBV28|TRBJ1-2|NA|NA
CASRSVPRGYGYTF
TGTGCCAGCAGATCGGTCCCCCGAGGCTATGGCTACACCTTC
>TRBV4-2|TRBJ1-6|NA|NA
CASSQDPGTQYSPLHF
TGTGCCAGCAGCCAAGATCCGGGCACCCAATATTCACCCCTCCACTTT
>TRBV6-6|TRBJ2-5|NA|NA
CASRSLGTQETQYF
TGTGCCAGCAGGTCCCTAGGGACCCAGGAGACCCAGTACTTC
>TRBV5-8|TRBJ2-7|TRBD1|NA
CASSHRGNEQYF
TGTGCCAGCAGCCACAGGGGGAACGAGCAGTACTTC
>TRBV19|TRBJ2-7|NA|NA
CASSPAYEQYF
TGTGCCAGTAGCCCAGCCTACGAGCAGTACTTC
>TRBV10-1|TRBJ2-7|NA|once
CASSEKVSYEQYF
TGCGCCAGCAGTGAAAAGGTTTCCTACGAGCAGTACTTC
>TRBV6-4|TRBJ2-1|TRBD2|NA
CASSDSSLGTSNEQFF
TGTGCCAGCAGTGACTCGAGTCTTGGGACTAGCAATGAGCAGTTCTTC
>TRBV6-5|TRBJ1-5|NA|NA
CASSRSRNQPQHF
TGTGCCAGCAGTCGGTCTCGAAATCAGCCCCAGCATTTT
>TRBV28|TRBJ2-2|NA|NA
CASSFGNTGELFF
TGTGCCAGCAGTTTCGGGAACACCGGGGAGCTGTTTTTT
>TRBV6-5|TRBJ2-3|TRBD2|NA
CASSYGGGAVDTQYF
TGTGCCAGCAGTTACGGCGGGGGGGCGGTAGATACGCAGTATTTT
>TRBV12-5|TRBJ2-5|TRBD2|once
CASGLGTSGGLQETQYF
TGTGCTAGTGGTTTGGGGACTAGCGGGGGGCTCCAAGAGACCCAGTACTTC
>TRBV2|TRBJ1-2|TRBD1|NA
CASGEQGALNGYTF
TGTGCCAGCGGGGAACAGGGGGCGTTGAATGGCTACACCTTC
>TRBV7-9|TRBJ1-6|TRBD1|once
CASTIQTGVWDSPLHF
TGTGCCAGCACCATCCAGACAGGGGTGTGGGATTCACCCCTCCACTTT
>TRBV10-1|TRBJ1-4|NA|NA
CASSEDATNEKLFF
TGCGCCAGCAGTGAGGATGCAACTAATGAAAAACTGTTTTTT
>TRBV15|TRBJ1-5|TRBD1|NA
CATSRVDREWPQHF
TGTGCCACCAGCAGAGTTGACAGGGAATGGCCCCAGCATTTT
>TRBV1|TRBJ1-6|NA|NA
CTSSQDFEAPLHF
TGCACCAGCAGCCAAGATTTCGAGGCACCCCTCCACTTT
>TRBV15|TRBJ1-1|NA|NA
CATSRDLRTDEAFF
TGTGCCACCAGCAGAGATCTACGGACAGATGAAGCTTTCTTT
>TRBV10-3|TRBJ2-2|NA|NA
CAAAGTTNTGELFF
TGTGCCGCCGCCGGGACAACGAACACCGGGGAGCTGTTTTTT
>TRBV6-5|TRBJ1-1|NA|NA
CASKLRGYSNEAFF
TGTGCCAGCAAGCTACGGGGTTACTCGAATGAAGCTTTCTTT
>TRBV7-2|TRBJ2-7|NA|NA
CASSLSGGGFYEQYF
TGTGCCAGCAGCTTGAGTGGGGGAGGATTCTACGAGCAGTACTTC